The sample holds a few counts of the clone carrying this T cell receptor beta chain. The protocol was immunoSEQ multiplex PCR, while the TCRdb copy is restricted to in-frame clones and leaves out a portion. The repertoire holds about 190,000 clones, with approximately 86% as singletons. The data were obtained in a study of blood T cell repertoires in COVID-19. The J segment lost 1 base and the V segment lost 4 bases, leaving 2 bases of the junction unmatched. The germline V gene has CDR1 SQVTM and CDR2 ANQGSEA. This CDR3 comprises 14 residues. The chain has TRBV29-1 and TRBJ2-5; 11 bases are shared with TRBD2. Sequencing was performed on peripheral blood. This clonotype originated in a man aged 80 or over with COVID-19, enrolled during active disease. The CDR3 nucleotides read TGCAGCGTTGGTACTAGCGGGGGCCAAGAGACCCAGTACTTC. Translating it yields CSVGTSGGQETQYF.